The 30 T cell receptor beta chains in this list originate from one sample, sequenced in a study of blood T cell repertoires in COVID-19 (dated by TCRdb to 2019 to 2021). The library was produced with the immunoSEQ multiplex PCR assay. This immuneACCESS table, as held by TCRdb, lists in-frame sequences with V and J called but not all clones. Of the missing ones, under half trace to an unresolved V gene in checked studies; the others have no known cause. Recorded for this sample are fewer than 250,000 clones; roughly nine tenths of them occurred a single time. 2% to 2.5% of the sample belongs to the ten largest clones. The sample comprised peripheral blood. These receptors originate from a woman between 50 and 59 years old with acute or convalescent COVID-19.

The chain has TRBV4-2 and TRBJ1-4; possible D gene TRBD1, 5 bases. Trimming took 1 base from V and 10 from J, leaving 16 bases between them. The CDR3 extends over 15 amino acids. Germline-derived CDR1 and CDR2 are LGHNA and YNFKEQ. The CDR3 DNA sequence: TGTGCCAGCAGCCAAGGGGGGGGAGACAGCGGAAAACTGTTTTTT. This encodes CASSQGGGDSGKLFF.

V and J are TRBV9 and TRBJ1-2; tentative D call: TRBD1 (5 bases). The CDR3 runs 14 residues. Germline CDR1 reads SGDLS; CDR2 reads YYNGEE. V was pared by 4 bases and J by 7 bases, with 17 bases between. CDR3 in amino acids: CASSPGLGGLGYTF. CDR3 sequence (DNA): TGTGCCAGCAGCCCAGGGTTAGGAGGGCTTGGCTACACCTTC.

The chain is built from TRBV5-1 and TRBJ1-5, with D maybe TRBD1 (5 bases). V was trimmed by 10 bases and J by 2 bases, leaving 16 bases between them. CDR3 length: 14 amino acids. Germline V CDR1 and CDR2: SGHRS, YFSETQ. The CDR3 sequence is CASKAGVGNQPQHF. In DNA, the CDR3 is TGCGCCTCTAAGGCGGGGGTGGGCAATCAGCCCCAGCATTTT. The variable domain in full, completed from reference TRBV5-1 and TRBJ1-5, reads KAGVTQTPRYLIKTRGQQVTLSCSPISGHRSVSWYQQTPGQGLQFLFEYFSETQRNKGNFPGRFSGRQFSNSRSEMNVSTLELGDSALYLCASKAGVGNQPQHFGDGTRLSIL.

The chain is built from TRBV5-1 and TRBJ1-5; a possible D gene is TRBD1 (6 bases). Per germline, CDR1 SGHRS and CDR2 YFSETQ. V shed 3 bases and J shed 9 bases, with 16 bases lying between them. The CDR3 runs to 14 residues. The CDR3 nucleotides are TGCGCCAGCAGCTGGACAGCGGACAAGGGGCCCCAGCATTTT. Amino acid sequence: CASSWTADKGPQHF.

The V and J genes are TRBV5-1 and TRBJ2-4, with TRBD2 matching 8 bases. The V gene's germline CDR1 is SGHRS and CDR2 YFSETQ. The ends lost 1 base at V and 9 bases at J; junction bases unmatched: 15. The CDR3 spans 17 residues. CDR3: CASSLFSFGSGTGIQYF. The CDR3 coding sequence is TGCGCCAGCAGCTTGTTTTCTTTCGGTAGCGGGACTGGCATTCAGTACTTC.

This chain joins TRBV11-2 and TRBJ2-5; 7 nucleotides align to TRBD2. J lost 1 base, V lost 0 bases, and 11 bases had no gene match. Germline values: CDR1 SGHAT, CDR2 FQNNGV. The CDR3 length is 18 residues. The CDR3 DNA is TGTGCCAGCAGCTTAGACCTCGAGGTGTGGGGGGGCCAAGAGACCCAGTACTTC. Its translation: CASSLDLEVWGGQETQYF. Full variable domain (outside the CDR3, taken from reference TRBV11-2 and TRBJ2-5): EAGVAQSPRYKIIEKRQSVAFWCNPISGHATLYWYQQILGQGPKLLIQFQNNGVVDDSQLPKDRFSAERLKGVDSTLKIQPAKLEDSAVYLCASSLDLEVWGGQETQYFGPGTRLLVL.

V is TRBV2 and J is TRBJ1-6, with TRBD1 matching over 7 bases. CDR3 length: 15 residues. J was trimmed by 0 bases and V by 6 bases; bases with no gene match: 2. Per germline, CDR1 SNHLY and CDR2 FYNNEI. The CDR3 DNA reads as TGTGCCAGCAGACAGGGGAGCTCCTATAATTCACCCCTCCACTTT. Encoded protein: CASRQGSSYNSPLHF.

The chain combines TRBV5-1 with TRBJ1-4; weak D call: TRBD1 (5 bases). Germline V gene lookup returns CDR1 SGHRS and CDR2 YFSETQ. The CDR3 length is 14 residues. V was shortened by 0 bases and J by 8 bases, with 11 bases between the two germline ends. CDR3 loop: CASSLGGEREKLFF. In DNA, the CDR3 is TGCGCCAGCAGCTTGGGGGGGGAACGAGAAAAACTGTTTTTT.

V and J are TRBV19 and TRBJ2-1; maybe TRBD2 (5 bases). The germline V and J ends were trimmed by 8 bases and 9 bases, with 17 bases remaining between them. The CDR3 length is 13 residues. Germline CDR1 is LNHDA and CDR2 is SQIVND (reference sequence). CDR3 region: CASGLDLRGEQFF. In DNA, the CDR3 is TGTGCCAGTGGACTGGACCTTCGGGGTGAGCAGTTCTTC.

The chain employs TRBV11-2 and TRBJ1-5, with D possibly being TRBD1 (5 bases). Deletions cut 0 bases from V and 2 bases from J, with 8 bases between. The CDR3 length is 15 residues. CDR1 is SGHAT and CDR2 is FQNNGV in the germline V gene. The CDR3 protein is CASSLDIGGNQPQHF. For the CDR3, the DNA is TGTGCCAGCAGCTTAGATATAGGGGGCAATCAGCCCCAGCATTTT.

J is TRBJ2-1 and V is TRBV6-5, with 10 bases aligning to TRBD2. Trimming at V came to 5 bases and at J to 10 bases, leaving 8 bases not matched to a gene. Germline V gene lookup returns CDR1 MNHEY and CDR2 SVGAGI. The CDR3 has 14 amino acids. The CDR3 bases are TGTGCCAGCAGTCTAGCGGGAGCGCGTAACGAGCAGTTCTTC. Its translation is CASSLAGARNEQFF.

The J gene is TRBJ2-1, the V gene TRBV29-1; unclear D gene. V lost 4 bases to trimming and J lost 0 bases, with 4 bases between them. The germline gives CDR1 SQVTM, CDR2 ANQGSEA. The length of the CDR3 is 12 residues. CDR3 loop: CSVALSYNEQFF. The CDR3 DNA is TGCAGCGTTGCCCTCTCCTACAATGAGCAGTTCTTC.

V and J are TRBV28 and TRBJ1-5; 8 nucleotides match TRBD1. Per the germline V gene, CDR1 is MDHEN and CDR2 is SYDVKM. CDR3 size: 15 residues. The ends lost 5 bases at V and 0 bases at J; junction bases unmatched: 3. In nucleotides, the CDR3 is TGTGCCAGCAGTACAGGGGGTGATAGCAATCAGCCCCAGCATTTT. Amino acids: CASSTGGDSNQPQHF.

V gene TRBV6-5 combines with J gene TRBJ1-5; D uncertain. The length of the CDR3 is 13 residues. Trimming pared 6 bases from V and 5 bases from J, leaving 11 bases between. Germline V CDR1 and CDR2: MNHEY, SVGAGI. CDR3 DNA: TGTGCCAGCAGCCTCTTAATCGATCAGCCCCAGCATTTT. It codes for CASSLLIDQPQHF.

The rearrangement joins TRBV15 to TRBJ1-1, with D unclear. V was cut by 6 bases and J by 1 base, with 9 bases left in between. Germline-derived CDR1 and CDR2 are LNHNV and YYDKDF (reference sequence). This CDR3 spans 13 amino acids. CDR3 protein: CATREQRNTEAFF. DNA of the CDR3: TGTGCCACCAGGGAGCAGAGGAACACTGAAGCTTTCTTT.

This rearrangement joins TRBV6-2 or TRBV6-3 to TRBJ2-1; 11 bases align to TRBD2. Germline V CDR1 and CDR2: MNHEY, SVGEGT. The J segment lost 5 bases and the V segment lost 5 bases, leaving 14 bases of the junction unmatched. This CDR3 comprises 18 residues. DNA for the CDR3: TGTGCCAGCAGTCCAACCTTAGCGGGGGGGTTAAGGAACAATGAGCAGTTCTTC. It is translated as CASSPTLAGGLRNNEQFF.

This chain uses TRBV6-5 with TRBJ1-5; the D is unclear. Germline CDR1 MNHEY, CDR2 SVGAGI. The CDR3 is 14 amino acids. V lost 4 bases and J 4 bases, leaving 11 bases between the germline ends. The DNA of the CDR3 is TGTGCCAGCAGTTTGGCGGGGTGGAATCAGCCCCAGCATTTT. Protein product: CASSLAGWNQPQHF.

V and J are TRBV6-2 or TRBV6-3 and TRBJ2-3; 10 nucleotides line up with TRBD2. Germline assignment: CDR1 MNHEY and CDR2 SVGEGT. CDR3 length: 15 amino acids. Trimming at V came to 2 bases and at J to 2 bases, leaving 1 base not matched to a gene. The CDR3 bases are TGTGCCAGCAGTTACCTAGCGGGGGCCACAGATACGCAGTATTTT. Protein product: CASSYLAGATDTQYF.

This chain links TRBV24-1 with TRBJ2-3; D might be TRBD1 (5 bases). There are 17 residues in the CDR3. V was cut by 5 bases and J by 4 bases, with 21 bases left in between. CDR1 is KGHDR and CDR2 is SFDVKD in the germline V gene. The CDR3 sequence: CATSALTTALGSDTQYF. The CDR3 bases are TGTGCCACCAGTGCCCTTACGACAGCCTTAGGATCAGATACGCAGTATTTT.

The chain joins TRBV3-1 (or the pseudogene TRBV3-2) to TRBJ2-1; 13 bases align to TRBD2. Trimming at V came to 4 bases and at J to 4 bases, leaving 7 bases not matched to a gene. The CDR3 has 17 amino acids. Germline assignment: CDR1 LGHDT and CDR2 YNNKEL (reference sequence). This CDR3 is CASSRGQGLAGYNEQFF. The CDR3 DNA is TGTGCCAGCAGCCGGGGACAGGGACTAGCGGGATACAATGAGCAGTTCTTC.

J is TRBJ1-5 and V is TRBV11-3, with D possibly TRBD1 on 5 matching bases. Trimming stripped 5 bases from V and 4 bases from J, with 15 bases between. The CDR3 length is 15 residues. Germline V gives CDR1 SGHNT, CDR2 YENEEA. The CDR3 here is CASSLTVLGNQPQHF. The DNA for the CDR3 is TGTGCCAGCAGCCTGACAGTCCTTGGGAATCAGCCCCAGCATTTT.

The chain links TRBV7-2 to TRBJ2-7, with unresolved D. This CDR3 is built from 15 residues. V was shortened by 2 bases and J by 0 bases, with 11 bases between the two germline ends. CDR1 SGHTA and CDR2 FQGNSA come from the germline V gene. CDR3 DNA: TGTGCCAGCAGCTTAAGATATACTCCCTCCTACGAGCAGTACTTC. Translation gives CASSLRYTPSYEQYF.

A single count supports this clone. The V call is TRBV9, the J call TRBJ1-1, with D maybe TRBD1 (6 bases). The CDR3 has 15 residues. The ends were cut back, 3 bases at V and 1 base at J, with 13 bases in the middle. Germline lookup yields CDR1 SGDLS and CDR2 YYNGEE. This chain's CDR3 is CASSAEQGWNTEAFF. The CDR3 DNA sequence: TGTGCCAGCAGCGCAGAACAGGGATGGAACACTGAAGCTTTCTTT.

The chain uses TRBV5-5 and TRBJ1-1; 9 bases agree with TRBD1. Germline CDR1 reads SGHKS; CDR2 reads YYEKEE (reference sequence). Losses at the gene ends were 2 bases for V and 0 bases for J; bases not matched to a gene: 2. The CDR3 totals 15 residues. The CDR3 DNA reads TGTGCCAGCAGCTTTGGACAGGGGATGAACACTGAAGCTTTCTTT. Amino acids: CASSFGQGMNTEAFF. The whole variable domain, filled in from reference TRBV5-5 and TRBJ1-1, reads DAGVTQSPTHLIKTRGQQVTLRCSPISGHKSVSWYQQVLGQGPQFIFQYYEKEERGRGNFPDRFSARQFPNYSSELNVNALLLGDSALYLCASSFGQGMNTEAFFGQGTRLTVV.

The CDR3 DNA reads as TGTGCCAGCGGAGGGTTCTCCTACGAGCAGTACTTC. As protein: CASGGFSYEQYF. The V gene is TRBV6-1, the J gene TRBJ2-7, with D tentatively TRBD2 (6 bases). V lost 8 bases and J 0 bases, leaving 8 bases between the germline ends. Per the germline V gene, CDR1 is MNHNS and CDR2 is SASEGT. The CDR3 consists of 12 residues.

This chain uses TRBV28 with TRBJ1-1; D may be TRBD1 (5 bases). Germline loops: CDR1 MDHEN, CDR2 SYDVKM. The V and J ends lost 5 bases and 5 bases respectively, with 9 bases between them. The CDR3 runs to 12 residues. The CDR3 loop reads CASSTYRTEAFF. The CDR3 DNA reads as TGTGCCAGCAGTACTTACAGGACTGAAGCTTTCTTT. The full variable domain, with the rest looked up from reference TRBV28 and TRBJ1-1, is DVKVTQSSRYLVKRTGEKVFLECVQDMDHENMFWYRQDPGLGLRLIYFSYDVKMKEKGDIPEGYSVSREKKERFSLILESASTNQTSMYLCASSTYRTEAFFGQGTRLTVV.

The rearrangement joins TRBV21-1 to TRBJ2-7; no check of the table's D call, TRBD2, against the DNA was made. TRBV21-1 is designated a pseudogene. The CDR3 contains 14 residues. In DNA, the CDR3 is TGTGCCAGCAACAGGACTAGCGGGGGTTTGGAGCAGTACTTC. Protein sequence: CASNRTSGGLEQYF.

The V call is TRBV12-3 or TRBV12-4, the J call TRBJ2-7; no clear D. V dropped 3 bases and J dropped 3 bases, with 6 bases sitting between them. The CDR3 has 12 amino acids. The CDR3 reads CASSLEIYEQYF. The CDR3 region has the DNA TGTGCCAGCAGTTTGGAGATCTACGAGCAGTACTTC.

The chain links TRBV9 to TRBJ2-1; the match to TRBD2 covers 9 bases. The junction had 2 bases not matched to a gene; V was cut back by 4 bases and J by 6 bases. The CDR3 runs to 13 residues. The germline gives CDR1 SGDLS, CDR2 YYNGEE. CDR3 region: CASSISGSNEQFF. The CDR3 DNA is TGTGCCAGCAGCATTAGCGGGAGCAATGAGCAGTTCTTC.

The table lists this clone with a count of one. The chain employs TRBV7-9 and TRBJ2-7; D is possibly TRBD2 (6 bases). Germline assignment: CDR1 SEHNR and CDR2 FQNEAQ (reference sequence). The ends were cut back, 5 bases at V and 2 bases at J, with 13 bases in the middle. The CDR3 has 14 residues. The CDR3 loop is CASSDRDSPYEQYF. Written as DNA, the CDR3 is TGTGCCAGCAGCGACCGGGACTCCCCCTACGAGCAGTACTTC.